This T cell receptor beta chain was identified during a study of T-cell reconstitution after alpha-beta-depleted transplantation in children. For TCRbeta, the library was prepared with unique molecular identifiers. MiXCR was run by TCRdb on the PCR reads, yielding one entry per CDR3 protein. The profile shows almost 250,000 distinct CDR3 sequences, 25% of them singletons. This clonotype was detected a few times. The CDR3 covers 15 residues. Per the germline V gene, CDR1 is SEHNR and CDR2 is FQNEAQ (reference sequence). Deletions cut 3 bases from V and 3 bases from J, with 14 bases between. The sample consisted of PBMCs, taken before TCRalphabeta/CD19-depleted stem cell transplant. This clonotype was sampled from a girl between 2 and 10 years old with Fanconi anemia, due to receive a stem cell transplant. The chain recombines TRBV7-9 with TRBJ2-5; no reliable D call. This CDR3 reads CASSFRAARKETQYF. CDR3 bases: TGTGCCAGCAGCTTTCGTGCGGCACGGAAAGAGACCCAGTACTTC. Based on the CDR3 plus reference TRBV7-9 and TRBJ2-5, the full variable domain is DTGVSQNPRHKITKRGQNVTFRCDPISEHNRLYWYRQTLGQGPEFLTYFQNEAQLEKSRLLSDRFSAERPKGSFSTLEIQRTEQGDSAMYLCASSFRAARKETQYFGPGTRLLVL.